The 30 T cell receptor beta chains given below trace back to one sample, sequenced in a study of regulatory T cells in long-lasting Graves disease. Assembly of TCR beta libraries relied on iRepertoire HTBI primers together with Arm-PCR of CDR3 regions. TCRdb re-analysed the multiplex PCR reads in MiXCR, keeping a single row per CDR3 protein. The sample contains some 340,000 distinct CDR3 sequences, 12% of which appear only once. Time point given: newly diagnosed GD, antithyroid drugs for less than 3 months. There was RNA extracted from PBMCs, and the TCR library was made from it. This sample was shared with a second study, whose subject was T cells in Graves' hyperthyroidism and ophthalmopathy.

The sample here was peripheral blood mononuclear cells (PBMCs), taken at new diagnosis, from a patient treated with antithyroid drugs. The receptor source for this set is a woman between 18 and 29 years old with Graves disease.

This clonotype was found many times. The chain uses TRBV10-3 and TRBJ1-1; tentatively, D is TRBD1 (6 bases). CDR3 length: 14 residues. Germline V gene sequence: CDR1 ENHRY, CDR2 SYGVKD. V lost 3 bases and J lost 2, with 10 bases in between. CDR3 protein: CAISDRTANTEAFF. CDR3 DNA: TGTGCCATCAGTGACCGGACAGCTAACACTGAAGCTTTCTTT.

The table lists this clonotype with many counts. The chain couples TRBV2 to TRBJ1-2, with D hard to call. V gave up 5 bases and J gave up 2 bases, with 12 bases separating them. The CDR3 is made up of 14 amino acids. CDR1 and CDR2 from the germline V gene are SNHLY and FYNNEI. In DNA form, the CDR3 reads TGTGCCAGCAGTCGGCAGCCGTACAACTATGGCTACACCTTC. This gives the protein CASSRQPYNYGYTF.

This clonotype came up many times. CDR3 protein: CASSHLGLAGGTDTQYF. The CDR3 DNA is TGCGCCAGCAGCCACCTAGGACTAGCGGGAGGCACAGATACGCAGTATTTT. This sequence joins TRBV4-1 and TRBJ2-3; 13 positions match TRBD2. The germline gives CDR1 MGHRA, CDR2 YSYEKL. CDR3 length: 17 amino acids. Germline trimming cut 3 bases from V and 1 base from J; bases unmatched to any gene: 4.

The rearrangement uses TRBV29-1 and TRBJ2-5, with 7 bases that match TRBD2. V was clipped by 2 bases and J by 5 bases; unmatched bases: 2. The germline CDR1 and CDR2 sequences are SQVTM and ANQGSEA. The CDR3 is 12 residues long. This CDR3 reads CSVEIGGETQYF. The CDR3 DNA is TGCAGCGTTGAAATCGGGGGGGAGACCCAGTACTTC.

This clonotype occurred many times. The J gene is TRBJ2-5, the V gene TRBV12-5; perhaps D is TRBD1 or TRBD2 (7 bases each). Germline values: CDR1 LGHNT, CDR2 FRNRAP. V dropped 8 bases and J dropped 3 bases, with 28 bases sitting between them. This CDR3 has 18 residues. CDR3 amino acids: CASSGGGGLPGQKETQYF. The CDR3 bases are TGTGCTAGTAGTGGGGGGGGGGGTCTTCCGGGACAGAAAGAGACCCAGTACTTC.

This clonotype has ten or more counts. This chain links TRBV7-6 with TRBJ2-7; D might be TRBD1 (5 bases). This CDR3 is 15 amino acids long. Germline lookup yields CDR1 SGHVS and CDR2 FNYEAQ. With 2 bases removed from V and 0 bases from J, the gap between germline ends came to 11 bases. DNA for the CDR3: TGTGCCAGCAGCTTAAGAACAGGCTTCTCCTACGAGCAGTACTTC. Translated, it gives CASSLRTGFSYEQYF.

This clonotype was picked up many times. The V call is TRBV24-1, the J call TRBJ2-2; D is possibly TRBD1 (5 bases). CDR1 KGHDR and CDR2 SFDVKD come from the germline V gene. V gave up 7 bases and J gave up 5 bases, with 16 bases separating them. There are 15 residues in the CDR3. CDR3 nucleotide sequence: TGTGCCACCAGAGCTAGACAGCGAGTAACCGGGGAGCTGTTTTTT. Translating gives CATRARQRVTGELFF.

This rearrangement joins TRBV7-2 to TRBJ1-2, with 7 bases fitting TRBD1. The CDR3 covers 13 residues. J gave up 4 bases and V 6 bases, and 5 bases lay outside the gene matches. Germline CDR1 and CDR2: SGHTA and FQGNSA. CDR3: CASRRGLSYGYTF. As DNA, the CDR3 is TGTGCCAGCAGAAGGGGGCTAAGCTATGGCTACACCTTC.

In this sample, this clonotype turned up many times. CDR3 sequence (DNA): TGCAGTGCTACCGATTGGGGGTTTAGCTCCTACAATGAGCAGTTCTTC. Its protein product is CSATDWGFSSYNEQFF. V usage is TRBV20-1 and J usage is TRBJ2-1; D possibly uses TRBD1 or TRBD2 (5 bases each). Trimming pared 4 bases from V and 0 bases from J, leaving 16 bases between. There are 16 residues in the CDR3. Looked up from germline, CDR1 is DFQATT and CDR2 is SNEGSKA (reference sequence).

This clonotype was found many times. The chain links TRBV2 to TRBJ2-3, with D unclear. Trimming left V 5 bases short and J 3 bases short, with 9 bases between. The CDR3 is made up of 13 amino acids. Germline assignment: CDR1 SNHLY and CDR2 FYNNEI. The CDR3 DNA is TGTGCCAGCAGTACCGCCCGTACAGATACGCAGTATTTT. Amino acid sequence: CASSTARTDTQYF.

This clonotype has at least ten counts. This sequence joins TRBV12-3 or TRBV12-4 and TRBJ1-5, with 8 nucleotides matching TRBD1. The CDR3 loop spans 17 amino acids. With V trimmed by 3 bases and J by 0 bases, 7 bases remained unmatched. The CDR3 sequence: CASSFRQGALSNQPQHF. The CDR3 nucleotides read TGTGCCAGCAGTTTCCGGCAGGGGGCACTTAGCAATCAGCCCCAGCATTTT.

In its sample, this clonotype was seen many times. The J gene is TRBJ1-5, the V gene TRBV6-1; tentatively, D is TRBD1 (5 bases). CDR1 is MNHNS and CDR2 is SASEGT in the germline V gene. V was clipped by 1 base and J by 3 bases, with 10 bases between them. The CDR3 extends over 15 amino acids. CDR3 in amino acids: CASSEVYRSNQPQHF. CDR3 bases: TGTGCCAGCAGTGAAGTATACAGGTCCAATCAGCCCCAGCATTTT.

About this clonotype: One junction end does not reproduce the germline sequence, and a read error may be involved. V usage is TRBV7-7 and J usage is TRBJ2-1, with 12 bases aligning to TRBD1. The germline CDR1 and CDR2 sequences are SSHAT and FNYEAQ (reference sequence). This CDR3 spans 14 amino acids. The CDR3 coding sequence is TGTGCTAGCAGCTTTCGGGACAGGGGGCATGAGCAGTTCTTC. Residues: CASSFRDRGHEQFF.

The chain recombines TRBV29-1 with TRBJ1-2, with 7 bases identical to TRBD1. J gave up 6 bases and V 7 bases, and 11 bases lay outside the gene matches. Looked up from germline, CDR1 is SQVTM and CDR2 is ANQGSEA. The CDR3 runs 13 residues. DNA of the CDR3: TGCAGCGCCCGGCAGGGGGTTGACAATGGCTACACCTTC. This translates into CSARQGVDNGYTF.

The sample holds many counts of this clonotype. This sequence joins TRBV2 and TRBJ1-2, with D possibly TRBD1 on 5 matching bases. Trimming took 3 bases from V and 6 from J, leaving 26 bases between them. Germline V lookup: CDR1 SNHLY, CDR2 FYNNEI. This CDR3 has 18 residues. The CDR3 reads CASSESLQDMSRGHGYTF. The CDR3 DNA reads TGTGCCAGCAGTGAGTCGTTACAGGATATGAGTCGTGGGCATGGCTACACCTTC.

At least ten counts were recorded for this clonotype. CDR3: CASSLAPDTGELFF. The CDR3 DNA follows: TGTGCCAGCAGCTTAGCACCCGACACCGGGGAGCTGTTTTTT. The J gene is TRBJ2-2, the V gene TRBV7-2; D uncertain. CDR1 is SGHTA, CDR2 FQGNSA, per germline. The V gene lost 0 bases and the J gene lost 3 bases, with 5 bases spanning the gap. The CDR3 loop spans 14 amino acids.

Ten or more counts support this clonotype. The V call is TRBV2, the J call TRBJ1-5, with D unresolved. Germline V gene data show CDR1 as SNHLY and CDR2 as FYNNEI. Trimming stripped 7 bases from V and 9 bases from J, with 13 bases between. The CDR3 is 12 amino acids. CDR3 bases: TGTGCCAGCACCTACGACCGAGGGCCCCAGCATTTT. Amino acid sequence: CASTYDRGPQHF.

In regard to this clonotype: A much larger clone differs from this one at a single base, so this may be a read error. The chain couples TRBV3-1 to TRBJ2-5; D remains ambiguous. CDR1 and CDR2 (germline): LGHDT, YNNKEL (reference sequence). V was pared by 0 bases and J by 5 bases, with 10 bases between. The CDR3 loop spans 14 amino acids. The CDR3 DNA follows: TGTGCCAGCAGCCAAGAGTGGCGTGGGGAGACCCAGTACTTC. This encodes CASSQEWRGETQYF.

The gene calls are TRBV12-3 or TRBV12-4 and TRBJ1-1; D gene unclear. CDR3 length equals 14 residues. Trimming stripped 6 bases from V and 0 bases from J, with 11 bases between. CDR3 DNA: TGTGCCAGCAGACGGTATTTTATGAACACTGAAGCTTTCTTT. Translating gives CASRRYFMNTEAFF.

The genes are TRBV5-6 and TRBJ2-5, with no clear D. This CDR3 has 14 residues. The V and J ends lost 2 bases and 5 bases respectively, with 13 bases between them. The germline CDR1 and CDR2 sequences are SGHDT and YYEEEE. The CDR3 region has the DNA TGTGCCAGCAGCTTAGGTTGGGGTGCGGAGACCCAGTACTTC. This encodes CASSLGWGAETQYF.

The gene calls are TRBV27 and TRBJ1-6, with D unclear. The CDR3 consists of 14 residues. Germline CDR1 reads MNHEY; CDR2 reads SMNVEV (reference sequence). Trimming took off 5 bases at V and 7 bases at J, with 12 bases between the two ends. CDR3 sequence reads: CASSLKIRNSPLHF. For the CDR3, the DNA is TGTGCCAGCAGTCTGAAAATCCGAAATTCACCCCTCCACTTT.

This clonotype showed up just a few times. This rearrangement joins TRBV24-1 to TRBJ1-5; 9 bases map to TRBD1. There are 18 residues in the CDR3. CDR1 and CDR2 from the germline V gene are KGHDR and SFDVKD. V was pared by 0 bases and J by 2 bases, with 7 bases of the junction left unmatched. CDR3 nucleotide sequence: TGTGCCACCAGTGATTTGAAGGACAGGGGATTCTGCAATCAGCCCCAGCATTTT. The encoded protein is CATSDLKDRGFCNQPQHF.

This clonotype has just a few counts. The genes are TRBV6-2 or TRBV6-3 and TRBJ2-3; D unclear. The V gene's germline CDR1 is MNHEY and CDR2 SVGEGT. The CDR3 runs 17 residues. V was shortened by 2 bases and J by 5 bases, with 20 bases between the two germline ends. The CDR3 region is CASSYQGPDRIIDTQYF. The CDR3 DNA reads TGTGCCAGCAGTTACCAAGGGCCAGATAGGATTATAGATACGCAGTATTTT.

This chain links TRBV4-1 with TRBJ2-2; D not certain. The germline CDR1 and CDR2 sequences are MGHRA and YSYEKL. The CDR3 sequence is 13 residues long. Deletions cut 4 bases from V and 5 bases from J, with 8 bases between. CDR3 in amino acids: CASSLRSTGELFF. The CDR3 DNA is TGCGCCAGCAGCCTCAGAAGTACCGGGGAGCTGTTTTTT.

This chain joins TRBV2 and TRBJ1-1; D is unclear. V was pared by 7 bases and J by 5 bases, with 14 bases between. CDR3 length: 13 residues. CDR1 is SNHLY, CDR2 FYNNEI, per germline. DNA of the CDR3: TGTGCCAGCACCTCTATTATAGGGACTGAAGCTTTCTTT. It specifies CASTSIIGTEAFF.

This clonotype was seen once. This may arise from a read error, as a much more abundant clone is one base away. V and J are TRBV7-2 and TRBJ2-1; 13 bases line up with TRBD2. The J call may be in error: the DNA end matches TRBJ2-5 better. The CDR3 sequence is 15 residues long. The V gene's germline CDR1 is SGHTA and CDR2 FQGNSA. The CDR3 DNA is TGTGCCGGCAGCCACGGACTAGCGGGGGTCCGTGACCAGTACTTC. This translates into CAGSHGLAGVRDQYF.

This clonotype was picked up many times. V gene TRBV12-3 or TRBV12-4 combines with J gene TRBJ2-4; tentatively, D is TRBD1 (5 bases). The V and J ends lost 3 bases and 4 bases respectively, with 19 bases between them. The CDR3 consists of 17 residues. As DNA, the CDR3 is TGTGCCAGCAGTTTTTTTATTGGACATGAGATGAAAAACATTCAGTACTTC. Protein sequence: CASSFFIGHEMKNIQYF.

The chain links TRBV19 to TRBJ1-2; perhaps TRBD1 as D (5 bases). V dropped 7 bases and J dropped 6 bases, with 15 bases sitting between them. CDR1 and CDR2 from the germline V gene are LNHDA and SQIVND (reference sequence). The CDR3 consists of 13 residues. The chain's CDR3 is CASTPGRVHGYTF. The CDR3 nucleotides are TGTGCCAGTACCCCAGGCAGGGTGCATGGCTACACCTTC.

This clonotype was found a few times. The chain employs TRBV12-3 or TRBV12-4 and TRBJ1-3; no definite D call. CDR3 length: 15 residues. Trimming took off 7 bases at V and 0 bases at J, with 13 bases between the two ends. The CDR3 sequence is CASNVARTSGNTIYF. DNA for the CDR3: TGTGCCAGCAACGTCGCCCGGACCTCTGGAAACACCATATATTTT.

This clonotype appeared many times. V is TRBV20-1 and J is TRBJ2-1; D unclear. With 7 bases removed from V and 0 bases from J, the gap between germline ends came to 7 bases. The CDR3 length is 12 residues. Germline values: CDR1 DFQATT, CDR2 SNEGSKA (reference sequence). The CDR3 protein is CSGKSSYNEQFF. The CDR3 DNA follows: TGCAGTGGGAAGAGCTCCTACAATGAGCAGTTCTTC.